This record concerns one TCR beta chain sequence. Its antigen remains unknown. It was healthy bone marrow donors who served as donors. This sample stems from a study of cytomegalovirus exposure and HLA in healthy donors. General study points: Immune exposure data for these donors was limited to CMV serostatus.

In the PCR, 60 Vbeta and 13 Jbeta primers were used. Profiling relied on immunoSEQ multiplex PCR, and the TCRdb table lists in-frame clones only, not all of them. The sample carries 130,000 or so clones, around 70% recorded once. The CDR3 extends over 17 amino acids. V was clipped by 5 bases and J by 5 bases, with 19 bases between them. Germline CDR1 is SGHTA and CDR2 is FQGNSA. The TCR originated in a woman aged 40 to 50 in good health and CMV-seropositive. The chain joins TRBV7-2 to TRBJ1-6, with a weak D call TRBD1 (5 bases). Specimen: PBMCs. The CDR3 DNA sequence: TGTGCCAGCAGCCGCAACCCACGCTGGGGGGATAATTCACCCCTCCACTTT. Protein sequence: CASSRNPRWGDNSPLHF.